The rows below give T cell receptor beta chains drawn from one sample of a study of blood T cells in healthy people across ages. In TCRdb, the 5' RACE reads were re-called with MiXCR into one record per CDR3 protein. Of approximately 940,000 distinct CDR3 sequences in the sample, about 44% were seen once. The source material was blood. Source of these receptors: a man aged 30 to 39 in good health. The CDR3 runs from the conserved cysteine through the conserved F or W. The order of the fields is V gene, CDR3 protein.

TRBV7-2 CASSSGTSGDTQYF
TRBV20-1 CSASEQGISGYTF
TRBV5-1 CASSLPGERNTEAFF
TRBV6-6 CASTRDRVGGYTF
TRBV12-3/TRBV12-4 CASSLFEPNYEQYF
TRBV12-5 CASGLVRSPSTYEQYF
TRBV7-2 CASSPRDYKNNEQFF
TRBV20-1 CSARGQGTNNYGYTF
TRBV16 CASSQSSVAYEQYF
TRBV7-2 CASSLYSRAQTGEQYF
TRBV4-1 CASSPSGLAPQDEQYF
TRBV10-3 CAISQEQGGYGYTF
TRBV20-1 CSFHQEGSPLHF
TRBV7-2 CASSLGRGNYEQYF
TRBV29-1 CSVEDPGDTQYF
TRBV29-1 CSVLGGGTDTQYF
TRBV29-1 CSVILAGSYEQYF
TRBV7-3 CASSLTGQGAHEQYF
TRBV24-1 CATSDRYREQETQYF
TRBV12-3/TRBV12-4 CASSTGQANVLTF
TRBV4-1 CASSHGDRGNQPQHF
TRBV2 CARGGGRGTEAFF
TRBV10-3 CAIKGRADAYNEQFF
TRBV20-1 CSARGSLGTQYF
TRBV12-3/TRBV12-4 CASSPDVDNEQYF
TRBV7-9 CASSSGPEGTEAFF
TRBV20-1 CSARRPGQGANQPQHF
TRBV2 CASSDVGNEQFF
TRBV2 CASNTANTEAFF
TRBV12-3/TRBV12-4 CASSISGMWGTEAFF
TRBV7-3 CASSPTGPPSPLHF
TRBV5-1 CASSLAHGGTDTQYF
TRBV20-1 CSARAWDRSADGYTF
TRBV14 CASRMGRGSSYEQYF
TRBV7-2 CASSLVRRENIQYF
TRBV5-1 CASSLGSDFNEQFF
TRBV6-5 CASSTPMGARYGYTF
TRBV20-1 CSARDLWGEHTDTQYF
TRBV28 CASSLGLIYNEQFF
TRBV4-2 CASSQVAGGFSEQFF
TRBV7-2 CASSLAAQGNYGYTF
TRBV6-2/TRBV6-3 CASRDPGHANNQPQHF
TRBV28 CASSFNTAEQYF
TRBV6-1 CASSARGEAGGSYNSPLHF
TRBV21-1 CASSKSGPRVQPQHF
TRBV5-6 CASSLVRGTNYGYTF
TRBV25-1 CASSSGVHEQYF
TRBV30 CAWSPGWNTEAFF
TRBV3-1 CASSNTGSGYDEQYF
TRBV18 CASSYDGTSTDTQYF
TRBV7-9 CASSGPFTDTQYF
TRBV5-1 CASTAGDSFYEQYF
TRBV20-1 CSAKTSGGTDTQYF
TRBV7-9 CASSARLDRGLYNEQFF
TRBV27 CASAGSGTDTQYF
TRBV7-9 CASSAQGIKTQYF
TRBV20-1 CSAYSGARGTGELFF